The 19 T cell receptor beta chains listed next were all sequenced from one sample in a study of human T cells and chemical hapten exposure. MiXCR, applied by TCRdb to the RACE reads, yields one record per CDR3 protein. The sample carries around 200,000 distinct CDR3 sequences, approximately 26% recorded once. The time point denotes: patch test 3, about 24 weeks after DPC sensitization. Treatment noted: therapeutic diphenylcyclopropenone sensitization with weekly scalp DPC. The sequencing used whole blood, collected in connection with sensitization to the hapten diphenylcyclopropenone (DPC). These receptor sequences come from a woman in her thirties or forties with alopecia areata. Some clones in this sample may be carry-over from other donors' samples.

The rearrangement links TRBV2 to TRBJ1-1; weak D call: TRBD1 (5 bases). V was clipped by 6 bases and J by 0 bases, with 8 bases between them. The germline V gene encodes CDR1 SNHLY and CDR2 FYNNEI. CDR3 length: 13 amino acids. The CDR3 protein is CASRGEMNTEAFF. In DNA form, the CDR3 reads TGTGCCAGCAGAGGGGAAATGAACACTGAAGCTTTCTTT.

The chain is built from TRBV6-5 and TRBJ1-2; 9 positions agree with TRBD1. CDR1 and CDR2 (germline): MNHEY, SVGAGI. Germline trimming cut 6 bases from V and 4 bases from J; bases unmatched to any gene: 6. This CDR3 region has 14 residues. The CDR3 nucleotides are TGTGCCAGCAGCACCGGGACAGGGACCTATGGCTACACCTTC. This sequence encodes CASSTGTGTYGYTF.

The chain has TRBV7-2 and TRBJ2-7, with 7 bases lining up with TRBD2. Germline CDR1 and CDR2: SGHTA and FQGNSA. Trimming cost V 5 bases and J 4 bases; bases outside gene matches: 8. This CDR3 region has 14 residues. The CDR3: CASSPGGREYEQYF. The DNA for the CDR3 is TGTGCCAGCAGCCCCGGGGGGAGGGAGTACGAGCAGTACTTC. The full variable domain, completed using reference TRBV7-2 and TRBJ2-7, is GAGVSQSPSNKVTEKGKDVELRCDPISGHTALYWYRQSLGQGLEFLIYFQGNSAPDKSGLPSDRFSAERTGGSVSTLTIQRTQQEDSAVYLCASSPGGREYEQYFGPGTRLTVT.

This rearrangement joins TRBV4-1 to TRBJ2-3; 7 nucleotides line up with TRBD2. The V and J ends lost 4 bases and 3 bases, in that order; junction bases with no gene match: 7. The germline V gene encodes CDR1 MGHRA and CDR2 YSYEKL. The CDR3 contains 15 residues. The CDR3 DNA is TGCGCCAGCAGCCTAGGACTAGAGTGGACAGATACGCAGTATTTT. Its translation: CASSLGLEWTDTQYF.

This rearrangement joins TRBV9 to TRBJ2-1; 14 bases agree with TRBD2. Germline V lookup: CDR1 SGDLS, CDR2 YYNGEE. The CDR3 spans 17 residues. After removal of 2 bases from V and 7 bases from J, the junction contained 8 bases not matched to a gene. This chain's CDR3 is CASSVQGLAGEYNEQFF. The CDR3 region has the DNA TGTGCCAGCAGCGTGCAGGGACTAGCGGGAGAATATAATGAGCAGTTCTTC.

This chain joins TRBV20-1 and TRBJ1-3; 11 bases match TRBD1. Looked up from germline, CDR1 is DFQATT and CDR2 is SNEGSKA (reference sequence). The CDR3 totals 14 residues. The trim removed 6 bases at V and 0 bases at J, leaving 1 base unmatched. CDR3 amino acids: CSAGTGGSGNTIYF. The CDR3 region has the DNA TGCAGTGCCGGGACAGGGGGCTCTGGAAACACCATATATTTT.

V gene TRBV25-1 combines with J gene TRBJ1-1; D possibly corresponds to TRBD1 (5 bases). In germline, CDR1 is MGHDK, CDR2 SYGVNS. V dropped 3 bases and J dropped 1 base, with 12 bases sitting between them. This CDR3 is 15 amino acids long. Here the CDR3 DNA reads TGTGCCAGCAGTGATCCGGCCAGGGAGAACACTGAAGCTTTCTTT. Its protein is CASSDPARENTEAFF.

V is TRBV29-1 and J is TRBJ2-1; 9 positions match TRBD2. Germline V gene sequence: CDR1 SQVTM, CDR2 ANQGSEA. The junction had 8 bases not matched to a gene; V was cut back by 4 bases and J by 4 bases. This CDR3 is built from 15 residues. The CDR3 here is CSVVETSGRYNEQFF. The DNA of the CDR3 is TGCAGCGTTGTAGAGACTAGCGGAAGATACAATGAGCAGTTCTTC.

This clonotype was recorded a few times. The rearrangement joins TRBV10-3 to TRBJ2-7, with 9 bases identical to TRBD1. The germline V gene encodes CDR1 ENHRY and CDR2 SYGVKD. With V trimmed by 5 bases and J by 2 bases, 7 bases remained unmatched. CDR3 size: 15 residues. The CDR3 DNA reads TGTGCCATCAGTTCCACCGGGACAGGGACCTACGAGCAGTACTTC. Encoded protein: CAISSTGTGTYEQYF.

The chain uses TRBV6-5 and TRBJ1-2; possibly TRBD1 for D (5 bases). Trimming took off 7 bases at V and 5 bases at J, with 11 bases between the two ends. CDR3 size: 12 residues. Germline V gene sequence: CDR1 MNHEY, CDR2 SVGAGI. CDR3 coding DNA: TGTGCCAGCATGGGGGATGGTTATGGCTACACCTTC. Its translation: CASMGDGYGYTF.

Here the CDR3 DNA reads TGCAGTGCTAGCCAACAGGGGATGTGGACTGAAGCTTTCTTT. This codes for CSASQQGMWTEAFF. This sequence joins TRBV20-1 and TRBJ1-1; 7 bases map to TRBD1. Germline CDR1 reads DFQATT; CDR2 reads SNEGSKA (reference sequence). The ends lost 3 bases at V and 5 bases at J; junction bases unmatched: 9. The CDR3 extends over 14 amino acids.

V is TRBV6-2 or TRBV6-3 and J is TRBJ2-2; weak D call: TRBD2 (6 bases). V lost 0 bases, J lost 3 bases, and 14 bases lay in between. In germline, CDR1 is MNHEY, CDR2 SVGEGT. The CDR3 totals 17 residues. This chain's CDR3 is CASSYSTAGSDTGELFF. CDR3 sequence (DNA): TGTGCCAGCAGTTACTCGACTGCCGGGAGCGACACCGGGGAGCTGTTTTTT.

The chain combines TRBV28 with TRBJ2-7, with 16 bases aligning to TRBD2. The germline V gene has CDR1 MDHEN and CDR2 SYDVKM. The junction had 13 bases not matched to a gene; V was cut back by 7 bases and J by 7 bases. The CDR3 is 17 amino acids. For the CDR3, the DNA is TGTGCCAGCACCCAAACTCGGGGACTAGCGGGAGGGAAGGAGCAGTACTTC. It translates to CASTQTRGLAGGKEQYF.

For the CDR3, the DNA is TGTGCCAGCAGCTTCCTGACTAGCGGGAGACCAGATACGCAGTATTTT. Amino acid sequence: CASSFLTSGRPDTQYF. This chain joins TRBV7-2 and TRBJ2-3; TRBD2 aligns across 12 bases. V lost 3 bases to trimming and J lost 4 bases; unmatched junction nucleotides: 5. Germline CDR1 reads SGHTA; CDR2 reads FQGNSA. The CDR3 has 16 residues.

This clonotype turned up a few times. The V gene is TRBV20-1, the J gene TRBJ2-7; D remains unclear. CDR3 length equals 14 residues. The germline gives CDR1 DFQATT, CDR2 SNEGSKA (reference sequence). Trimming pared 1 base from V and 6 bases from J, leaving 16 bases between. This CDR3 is CSARVQYLGFEQYF. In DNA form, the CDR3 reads TGCAGTGCTAGAGTTCAGTACCTGGGCTTCGAGCAGTACTTC.

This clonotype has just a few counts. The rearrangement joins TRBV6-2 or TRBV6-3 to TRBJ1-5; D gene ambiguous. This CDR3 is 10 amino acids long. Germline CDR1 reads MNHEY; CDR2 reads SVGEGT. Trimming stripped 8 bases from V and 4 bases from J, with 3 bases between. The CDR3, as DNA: TGTGCCAGCGGGAATCAGCCCCAGCATTTT. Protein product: CASGNQPQHF.

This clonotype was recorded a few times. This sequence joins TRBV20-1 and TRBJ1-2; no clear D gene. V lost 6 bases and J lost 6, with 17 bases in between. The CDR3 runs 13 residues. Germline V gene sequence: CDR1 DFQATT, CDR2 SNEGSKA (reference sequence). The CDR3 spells CSARRGRMNGYTF. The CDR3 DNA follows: TGCAGTGCGCGGCGGGGAAGGATGAATGGCTACACCTTC.

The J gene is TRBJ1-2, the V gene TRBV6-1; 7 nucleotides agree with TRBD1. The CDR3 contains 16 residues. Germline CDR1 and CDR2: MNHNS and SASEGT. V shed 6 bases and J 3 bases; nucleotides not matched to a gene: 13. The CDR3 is CASRVYPDQGDYGYTF. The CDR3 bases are TGTGCCAGCAGAGTATATCCTGACCAGGGGGACTATGGCTACACCTTC.

The CDR3 region is CASSPRVADRNSPLHF. CDR3 sequence (DNA): TGTGCCAGCTCACCAAGGGTAGCGGACAGGAATTCACCCCTCCACTTT. The rearrangement uses TRBV18 and TRBJ1-6; 7 nucleotides align to TRBD1. V was clipped by 2 bases and J by 7 bases; unmatched bases: 8. The V gene's germline CDR1 is KGHSH and CDR2 LQKENI. The CDR3 is made up of 16 amino acids. The variable domain in full, completed from reference TRBV18 and TRBJ1-6, reads NAGVMQNPRHLVRRRGQEARLRCSPMKGHSHVYWYRQLPEEGLKFMVYLQKENIIDESGMPKERFSAEFPKEGPSILRIQQVVRGDSAAYFCASSPRVADRNSPLHFGNGTRLTVT.